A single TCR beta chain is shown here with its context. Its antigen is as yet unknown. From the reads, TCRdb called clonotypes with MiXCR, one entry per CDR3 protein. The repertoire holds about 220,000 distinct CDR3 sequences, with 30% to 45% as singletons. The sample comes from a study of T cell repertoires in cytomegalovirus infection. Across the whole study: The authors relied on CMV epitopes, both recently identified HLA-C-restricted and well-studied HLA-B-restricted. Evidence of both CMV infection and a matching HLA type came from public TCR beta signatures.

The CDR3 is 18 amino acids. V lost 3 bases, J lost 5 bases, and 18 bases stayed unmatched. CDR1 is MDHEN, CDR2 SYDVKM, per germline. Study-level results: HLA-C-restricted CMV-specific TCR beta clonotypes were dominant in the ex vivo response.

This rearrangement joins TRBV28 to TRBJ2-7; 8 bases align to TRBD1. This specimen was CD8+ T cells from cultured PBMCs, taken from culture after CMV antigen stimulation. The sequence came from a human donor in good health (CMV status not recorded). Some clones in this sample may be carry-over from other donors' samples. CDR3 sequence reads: CASSFSPGTGSQDHEQYF. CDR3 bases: TGTGCCAGCAGTTTCTCCCCCGGGACAGGTTCTCAAGACCACGAGCAGTACTTC.